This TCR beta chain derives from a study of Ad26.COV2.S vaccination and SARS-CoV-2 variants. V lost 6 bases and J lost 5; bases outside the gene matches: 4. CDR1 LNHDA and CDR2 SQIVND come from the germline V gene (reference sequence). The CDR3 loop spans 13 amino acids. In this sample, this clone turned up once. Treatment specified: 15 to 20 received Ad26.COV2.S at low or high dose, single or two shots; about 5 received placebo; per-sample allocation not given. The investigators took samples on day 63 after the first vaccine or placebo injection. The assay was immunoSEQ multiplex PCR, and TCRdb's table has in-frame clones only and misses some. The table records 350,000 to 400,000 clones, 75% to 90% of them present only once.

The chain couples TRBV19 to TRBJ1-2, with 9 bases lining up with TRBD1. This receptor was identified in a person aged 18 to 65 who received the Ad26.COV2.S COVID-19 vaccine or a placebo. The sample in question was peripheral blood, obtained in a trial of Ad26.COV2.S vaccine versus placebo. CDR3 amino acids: CASRGTGRYGYTF. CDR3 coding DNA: TGTGCCAGTAGAGGGACAGGGCGGTATGGCTACACCTTC.